Below, 28 T cell receptor beta chains from the same sample are listed, as sequenced in a study of T cells in localized non-small cell lung cancer. Method: immunoSEQ multiplex PCR; TCRdb's copy keeps in-frame clones and lacks some. The sample carries about 2,600 clones, 20% to 25% recorded once. The sequencing used lung tumor tissue, collected before any cancer treatment. These receptors originate from a male donor at least 60 years old with stage III squamous cell lung carcinoma.

This clone was found a few times. The V gene is TRBV30, the J gene TRBJ2-5; D not certain. CDR3 length equals 15 residues. The V and J ends lost 2 bases and 7 bases respectively, with 20 bases between them. CDR1 and CDR2 from the germline V gene are GTSNPN and SVGIG (reference sequence). The chain's CDR3 is CAWSKAATGYGTQYF. The CDR3 DNA is TGTGCCTGGAGTAAGGCCGCCACTGGGTACGGGACCCAGTACTTC.

The rearrangement joins TRBV4-1 to TRBJ2-7, with TRBD1 identical over 11 bases. Unmatched junction bases numbered 8, after V lost 4 bases and J lost 6 bases. From germline, CDR1 is MGHRA and CDR2 YSYEKL. The CDR3 runs 15 residues. CDR3: CASSLTRTGGSEQYV. The CDR3 DNA follows: TGCGCCAGCAGCCTAACTAGGACAGGGGGCAGCGAGCAGTACGTC.

This clone counts as medium-sized. J is TRBJ2-2 and V is TRBV11-3; D unclear. V gave up 3 bases and J gave up 5 bases, with 19 bases separating them. This CDR3 is built from 17 residues. Looked up from germline, CDR1 is SGHNT and CDR2 is YENEEA. Written as DNA, the CDR3 is TGTGCCAGCAGCTTCGGACCGTGGTATGGTAATACCGGGGAGCTGTTTTTT. This gives the protein CASSFGPWYGNTGELFF. The variable domain in full, completed from reference TRBV11-3 and TRBJ2-2, reads EAGVVQSPRYKIIEKKQPVAFWCNPISGHNTLYWYLQNLGQGPELLIRYENEEAVDDSQLPKDRFSAERLKGVDSTLKIQPAELGDSAVYLCASSFGPWYGNTGELFFGEGSRLTVL.

The CDR3 region is CASSDVGGGTDTQYF. The CDR3 region has the DNA TGCGCCAGCAGTGATGTGGGGGGGGGCACAGATACGCAGTATTTT. The V and J genes are TRBV10-1 and TRBJ2-3; 7 nucleotides match TRBD2. Germline V gene lookup returns CDR1 WNHNN and CDR2 SYGVQD (reference sequence). This CDR3 has 15 amino acids. The junction had 4 bases not matched to a gene; V was cut back by 3 bases and J by 1 base.

The chain has TRBV28 and TRBJ2-1; D is perhaps TRBD1 or TRBD2 (5 bases each). CDR1 is MDHEN, CDR2 SYDVKM, per germline. With 8 bases removed from V and 5 bases from J, the gap between germline ends came to 13 bases. This CDR3 comprises 13 residues. CDR3 in DNA: TGTGCCAGCGGAAAAATGGGACACAATGAGCAGTTCTTC. It specifies CASGKMGHNEQFF.

This clone came up a few times. J is TRBJ1-1 and V is TRBV11-3, with 10 nucleotides matching TRBD1. The CDR3 has 16 amino acids. Germline loops: CDR1 SGHNT, CDR2 YENEEA. The ends lost 3 bases at V and 1 base at J; junction bases unmatched: 5. The CDR3 DNA reads TGTGCCAGCAGCTTGGGGGACAGGGGATGGAACACTGAAGCTTTCTTT. This gives the protein CASSLGDRGWNTEAFF.

This sequence joins TRBV18 and TRBJ2-3, with TRBD2 matching 8 bases. The trim removed 3 bases at V and 5 bases at J, leaving 13 bases unmatched. CDR1 is KGHSH, CDR2 LQKENI, per germline. This CDR3 has 17 residues. The CDR3 DNA reads as TGTGCCAGCTCACCGTCCTTGGGGCGGGGGGACGGAGATACGCAGTATTTT. Translated, it gives CASSPSLGRGDGDTQYF.

This clone showed up just a few times. The chain recombines TRBV11-3 with TRBJ2-7; D may be TRBD1 (6 bases). CDR3 length: 15 amino acids. Germline CDR1 reads SGHNT; CDR2 reads YENEEA. With 0 bases removed from V and 0 bases from J, the gap between germline ends came to 9 bases. CDR3 loop: CASSLDYRDSYEQYF. In nucleotides, the CDR3 is TGTGCCAGCAGCTTAGATTACAGGGACTCCTACGAGCAGTACTTC.

This chain connects TRBV6-8 to TRBJ2-2; a weak D match, TRBD1 (6 bases). Germline assignment: CDR1 MNHGY and CDR2 SAAAGT. Deletions cut 0 bases from V and 6 bases from J, with 20 bases between. The CDR3 runs to 18 residues. CDR3 DNA: TGTGCCAGCAGTTACTCGACTTTACAGGGTGGAAGCCCCGGGGAGCTGTTTTTT. It translates to CASSYSTLQGGSPGELFF.

This chain joins TRBV25-1 and TRBJ2-3, with D possibly being TRBD1 (6 bases). Looked up from germline, CDR1 is MGHDK and CDR2 is SYGVNS. V shed 3 bases and J shed 1 base, with 11 bases lying between them. The CDR3 has 15 amino acids. The DNA for the CDR3 is TGTGCCAGCAGTGATGGGGGCCGGGGCACAGATACGCAGTATTTT. This sequence encodes CASSDGGRGTDTQYF.

This clone came up a few times. CDR3 coding DNA: TGTGCCAGTTGGACAGGGACGGGAAACACCATATATTTT. The encoded protein is CASWTGTGNTIYF. The chain couples TRBV19 to TRBJ1-3, with TRBD1 identical over 8 bases. The V and J ends lost 8 bases and 4 bases, in that order; junction bases with no gene match: 4. Germline V gene sequence: CDR1 LNHDA, CDR2 SQIVND (reference sequence). The CDR3 has 13 amino acids.

The CDR3 reads CASNKPPGNTIYF. As DNA, the CDR3 is TGTGCCAGTAACAAACCCCCCGGAAACACCATATATTTT. The genes are TRBV19 and TRBJ1-3; the D is unclear. CDR3 size: 13 residues. Trimming stripped 7 bases from V and 4 bases from J, with 11 bases between. Germline V gene sequence: CDR1 LNHDA, CDR2 SQIVND (reference sequence). Variable domain in full (rest from reference TRBV19 and TRBJ1-3): DGGITQSPKYLFRKEGQNVTLSCEQNLNHDAMYWYRQDPGQGLRLIYYSQIVNDFQKGDIAEGYSVSREKKESFPLTVTSAQKNPTAFYLCASNKPPGNTIYFGEGSWLTVV.

This clone was seen more than once but under ten times. J is TRBJ1-1 and V is TRBV11-3; 7 bases match TRBD1. The germline V gene has CDR1 SGHNT and CDR2 YENEEA. With 6 bases clipped from V and 4 bases from J, the junction kept 14 bases outside the gene matches. CDR3 length: 16 residues. The CDR3 nucleotides read TGTGCCAGCAGTCATTTACAGGGGTTTCAGGGCACTGAAGCTTTCTTT. Translated, it gives CASSHLQGFQGTEAFF. The full variable domain, with the rest looked up from reference TRBV11-3 and TRBJ1-1, is EAGVVQSPRYKIIEKKQPVAFWCNPISGHNTLYWYLQNLGQGPELLIRYENEEAVDDSQLPKDRFSAERLKGVDSTLKIQPAELGDSAVYLCASSHLQGFQGTEAFFGQGTRLTVV.

The chain combines TRBV30 with TRBJ1-2; D remains ambiguous. CDR1 is GTSNPN and CDR2 is SVGIG in the germline V gene (reference sequence). Trimming removed 5 bases from V and 4 bases from J, with 11 bases in between. CDR3 length: 12 residues. The CDR3 bases are TGTGCCTGGGGCCCCGTCTTCTATGGCTACACCTTC. It yields the protein CAWGPVFYGYTF.

The CDR3 bases are TGTGCCAGCGCGGGGGGCCATGAGCAGTTCTTC. Protein product: CASAGGHEQFF. The rearrangement uses TRBV6-7 and TRBJ2-1, with 8 bases fitting TRBD2. TRBV6-7 is placed among ORFs of uncertain function. J was trimmed by 8 bases and V by 8 bases; bases with no gene match: 2. The CDR3 spans 11 residues.

The chain carries TRBV19 and TRBJ2-7; 11 nucleotides match TRBD1. CDR1 and CDR2 from the germline V gene are LNHDA and SQIVND (reference sequence). There are 15 residues in the CDR3. J lost 3 bases, V lost 1 base, and 2 bases had no gene match. DNA of the CDR3: TGTGCCAGTAGTATAGCCGGGACAGGGGGCTACGAGCAGTACTTC. Residues: CASSIAGTGGYEQYF.

The CDR3 DNA sequence: TGCGCCAGCAGCCAAGATCCTCGGGTCACCGGAAACACCATATATTTT. Translated: CASSQDPRVTGNTIYF. The rearrangement uses TRBV23-1 and TRBJ1-3; D is ambiguous. TRBV23-1 is given ORF status, its function remaining uncertain. Deletions cut 6 bases from V and 4 bases from J, with 19 bases between. CDR3 size: 16 residues.

The sample holds a few counts of this clone. The chain uses TRBV11-3 and TRBJ2-1; a possible D gene is TRBD1 (6 bases). V was trimmed by 2 bases and J by 9 bases, leaving 14 bases between them. The CDR3 contains 14 residues. Germline loops: CDR1 SGHNT, CDR2 YENEEA. The CDR3 sequence is CASSLTQGSGEQFF. The CDR3 bases are TGTGCCAGCAGCTTAACACAGGGTTCGGGTGAGCAGTTCTTC.

The J gene is TRBJ2-5, the V gene TRBV15; D possibly corresponds to TRBD1 (6 bases). The CDR3 loop spans 16 amino acids. Germline V lookup: CDR1 LNHNV, CDR2 YYDKDF (reference sequence). Trimming left V 0 bases short and J 4 bases short, with 15 bases between. Written as DNA, the CDR3 is TGTGCCACCAGCAGAGATCTGGGCCAGGGGCGAGAGACCCAGTACTTC. Its protein is CATSRDLGQGRETQYF.

This clone has more than one count but fewer than ten. In DNA, the CDR3 is TGTGCCAGCAGCAAGGGTGGGCCCTTAGCCAAAAACATTCAGTACTTC. It encodes CASSKGGPLAKNIQYF. The V and J genes are TRBV11-3 and TRBJ2-4; D not certain. The CDR3 contains 16 residues. V dropped 5 bases and J dropped 0 bases, with 14 bases sitting between them. Germline lookup yields CDR1 SGHNT and CDR2 YENEEA.

The CDR3 sequence: CASSATGGSFNQPQHF. The CDR3 DNA reads TGTGCCAGCAGCGCTACAGGGGGCTCTTTCAATCAGCCCCAGCATTTT. This chain joins TRBV6-8 and TRBJ1-5, with 9 bases fitting TRBD1. CDR1 and CDR2 from the germline V gene are MNHGY and SAAAGT. J lost 3 bases, V lost 6 bases, and 9 bases had no gene match. The CDR3 length is 16 residues.

This clone was seen only a few times. The chain employs TRBV11-3 and TRBJ1-1; TRBD1 might be the D (6 bases). Germline lookup yields CDR1 SGHNT and CDR2 YENEEA. Trimming stripped 5 bases from V and 2 bases from J, with 12 bases between. The CDR3 runs 14 residues. CDR3 residues: CASSPGTLNTEAFF. CDR3 nucleotide sequence: TGTGCCAGCAGCCCCGGGACACTTAACACTGAAGCTTTCTTT. Variable domain in full (rest from reference TRBV11-3 and TRBJ1-1): EAGVVQSPRYKIIEKKQPVAFWCNPISGHNTLYWYLQNLGQGPELLIRYENEEAVDDSQLPKDRFSAERLKGVDSTLKIQPAELGDSAVYLCASSPGTLNTEAFFGQGTRLTVV.

This clone was observed a handful of times. V gene TRBV11-3 combines with J gene TRBJ1-1; TRBD1 is a possible D gene (5 bases). Trimming removed 5 bases from V and 0 bases from J, with 16 bases in between. Germline CDR1 and CDR2: SGHNT and YENEEA. This CDR3 has 16 residues. CDR3 loop: CASSPPMGRMNTEAFF. CDR3 nucleotides: TGTGCCAGCAGCCCCCCGATGGGACGTATGAACACTGAAGCTTTCTTT.

This sequence joins TRBV11-3 and TRBJ1-2; 8 bases match TRBD1. CDR1 and CDR2 from the germline V gene are SGHNT and YENEEA. After removal of 5 bases from V and 3 bases from J, the junction contained 8 bases not matched to a gene. CDR3 length equals 15 residues. This CDR3 reads CASSGLRTGHYGYTF. The CDR3 DNA is TGTGCCAGCAGCGGACTTAGGACAGGGCACTATGGCTACACCTTC.

The V and J genes are TRBV19 and TRBJ1-6; tentatively, D is TRBD1 (5 bases). The CDR3 consists of 13 residues. V lost 0 bases to trimming and J lost 10 bases, with 7 bases between them. The germline CDR1 and CDR2 sequences are LNHDA and SQIVND (reference sequence). DNA for the CDR3: TGTGCCAGTAGTATAGATCGGGACTCACCCCTCCACTTT. Protein product: CASSIDRDSPLHF.

The table lists this clone with a few counts. The chain links TRBV11-3 to TRBJ2-6; D is unresolved. The CDR3 consists of 15 residues. The germline V gene has CDR1 SGHNT and CDR2 YENEEA. Trimming left V 1 base short and J 0 bases short, with 4 bases between. Here the CDR3 DNA reads TGTGCCAGCAGCTTAGTAGGCTCTGGGGCCAACGTCCTGACTTTC. It translates to CASSLVGSGANVLTF.

CDR3 amino acids: CASSPELGTGGEQFF. CDR3 nucleotides: TGTGCCAGCTCACCAGAGCTCGGGACAGGGGGTGAGCAGTTCTTC. This chain connects TRBV18 to TRBJ2-1, with 11 bases identical to TRBD1. This CDR3 comprises 15 residues. The V gene's germline CDR1 is KGHSH and CDR2 LQKENI. After removal of 2 bases from V and 9 bases from J, the junction contained 6 bases not matched to a gene.

This clone is medium-sized within its sample. The chain uses TRBV4-1 and TRBJ2-6, with D unclear. V lost 0 bases and J 2 bases, leaving 14 bases between the germline ends. CDR1 is MGHRA and CDR2 is YSYEKL in the germline V gene. This CDR3 region has 18 residues. The CDR3 sequence: CASSQENWLGTGANVLTF. CDR3 sequence (DNA): TGCGCCAGCAGCCAAGAGAACTGGTTGGGGACTGGGGCCAACGTCCTGACTTTC.